The subject of this entry is one TCR beta chain. PCR was performed using 60 Vbeta and 13 Jbeta primers. The repertoire was sequenced with immunoSEQ multiplex PCR; TCRdb's copy has only in-frame clones and lacks some. The sample has roughly 290,000 clones, 80% seen once. The data derive from a study of cytomegalovirus exposure and HLA in healthy donors. The germline gives CDR1 SGHVS, CDR2 FQNEAQ. The CDR3 contains 16 residues. Trimming removed 0 bases from V and 0 bases from J, with 9 bases in between. This TCR was recovered from a girl under 10 years old in good health and CMV-seronegative. V is TRBV7-8 and J is TRBJ1-5; no firm D call. The sequenced sample consisted of PBMCs. CDR3 region: CASSLARVSSNQPQHF. CDR3 nucleotides: TGTGCCAGCAGCTTAGCGAGGGTTTCTAGCAATCAGCCCCAGCATTTT.